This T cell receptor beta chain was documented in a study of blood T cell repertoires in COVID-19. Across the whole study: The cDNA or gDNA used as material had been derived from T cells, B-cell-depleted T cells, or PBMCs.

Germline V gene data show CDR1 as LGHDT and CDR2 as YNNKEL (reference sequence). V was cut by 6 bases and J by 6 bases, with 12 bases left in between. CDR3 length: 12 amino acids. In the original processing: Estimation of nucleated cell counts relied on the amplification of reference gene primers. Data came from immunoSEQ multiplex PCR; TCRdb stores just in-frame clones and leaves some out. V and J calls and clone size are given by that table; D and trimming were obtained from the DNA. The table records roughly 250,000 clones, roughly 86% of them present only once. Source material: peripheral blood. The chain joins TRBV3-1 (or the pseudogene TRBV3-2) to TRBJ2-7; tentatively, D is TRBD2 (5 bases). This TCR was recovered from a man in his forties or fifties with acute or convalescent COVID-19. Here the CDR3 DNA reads TGTGCCAGCAGTCTCGGACTTTTCGAGCAGTACTTC. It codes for CASSLGLFEQYF.